This note documents a single T cell receptor beta chain sequence. Its antigen remains unknown. Clones were sequenced by immunoSEQ multiplex PCR, and TCRdb holds only the in-frame ones, with some missing. Of almost 5,500 clones in the sample, roughly 74% are singletons; the top ten hold about 12%. The data were taken from a study of T cell clonotyping in hematopoietic cell transplantation. Study outcomes and limitations: At the given depth, recipient repertoires were over 95% de novo clonotypes. Pathologically expanded recipient clonotypes increased progressively from day 30 to day 180 as diversity fell.

Samples: about 28 days before transplant, then days 30, 100 and 180 after. The sequencing used peripheral blood mononuclear cells, collected 30 days after allogeneic stem cell transplant. This TCR was recovered from a male patient in his sixties or seventies who had an allogeneic stem cell transplant from an unrelated donor, so the T cells may come from the graft donor. Some clones in this sample may be carry-over from other donors' samples.

The DNA for the CDR3 is TGTGCCAGCAGCACGCCTCAGGGGGGAGATACGCAGTATTTT. It yields the protein CASSTPQGGDTQYF. The chain uses TRBV11-2 and TRBJ2-3, with D possibly matching TRBD1 (7 bases). This CDR3 is 14 amino acids long. Germline V lookup: CDR1 SGHAT, CDR2 FQNNGV. The V gene lost 5 bases and the J gene lost 5 bases, with 14 bases spanning the gap.